This TCR beta chain was documented in a study of shared clonotypes between healthy human individuals. Regarding the study as a whole: Among four donors, approximately 5% of naive CD4 clonotypes were found in common.

CDR3 size: 12 residues. Germline V gene lookup returns CDR1 GTSNPN and CDR2 SVGIG (reference sequence). Trimming took 0 bases from V and 4 from J, leaving 7 bases between them. On this clone itself: Its antigen is as yet unknown. Other DNA sequences in this sample translate to the same CDR3.

Some clones are missing from TCRdb's copy, which holds only in-frame ones; the method was immunoSEQ multiplex PCR. The data contain 800,000 to 1,200,000 clones, around 82% of them singletons. The chain has TRBV30 and TRBJ2-7; no reliable D call. Sequenced: memory CD4+ T cells from PBMCs. This sample's subset: CD45RA-negative fraction. This receptor was obtained from a man aged 18 to 29 in good health. Some clones in this sample may be carry-over from other donors' samples. CDR3 protein: CAWSVMGYEQYF. The DNA of the CDR3 is TGTGCCTGGAGTGTAATGGGGTACGAGCAGTACTTC.